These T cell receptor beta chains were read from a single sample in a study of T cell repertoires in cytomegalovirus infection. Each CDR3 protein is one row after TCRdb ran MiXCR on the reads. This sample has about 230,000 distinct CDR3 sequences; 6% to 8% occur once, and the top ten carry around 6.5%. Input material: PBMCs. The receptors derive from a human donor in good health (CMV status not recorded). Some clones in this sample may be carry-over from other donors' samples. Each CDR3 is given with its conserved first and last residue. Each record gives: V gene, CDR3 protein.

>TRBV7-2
CASSFPGLAGSAMYF
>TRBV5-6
CASSSTDRRSQHF
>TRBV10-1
CASSRGEQPYEQYF
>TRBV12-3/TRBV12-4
CASRAPGQVNEQYF
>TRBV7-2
CASLARLYGYTF
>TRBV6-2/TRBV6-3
CASKNRIFYEQYF
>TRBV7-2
CASSLAPQSYNSPLHF
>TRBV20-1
CSARLGNRKVFF
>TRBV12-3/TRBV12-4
CASILGGGNNEQFF
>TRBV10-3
CAISESGGSAYEQYF
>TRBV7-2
CASSLGRGRNEQFF
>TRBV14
CASSQWAGEQFF
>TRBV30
CAWARDYLYEQYF
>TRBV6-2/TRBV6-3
CASSYSTGTGELFF
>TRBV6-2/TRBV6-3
CASSYTLGDSTDTQYF
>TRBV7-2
CASSRTAQETQYF
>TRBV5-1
CASSRSGSYEAFF
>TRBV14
CASSRIVSGNSPLHF
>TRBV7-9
CASSYGRGLEETQYF
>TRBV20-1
CSARTSSETQYF
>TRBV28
CASSKGGTDGYTF
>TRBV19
CASSTGTGYYTEAFF
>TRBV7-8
CASSPTGGGGAGELFF
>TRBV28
CASSSPHRDNEQFF
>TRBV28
CASSLRQGVTEAFF
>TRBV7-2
CASSLGQARVTEAFF